The 32 T cell receptor beta chains below were found in one sample sequenced in a study of early T cells in non-severe SARS-CoV-2 infection. TCRdb re-analysed the 5' RACE reads in MiXCR, keeping a single row per CDR3 protein. The data contain about 66,000 distinct CDR3 sequences, less than 15% of them seen just once; the ten biggest clones take up roughly 8.3%. The sequenced material came from whole blood. The source is an adult who was a healthcare worker with PCR-confirmed SARS-CoV-2 infection or an uninfected control (not recorded which).

The table lists this clonotype with many counts. This chain links TRBV12-3 or TRBV12-4 with TRBJ1-6; TRBD1 might be the D (5 bases). V was clipped by 3 bases and J by 6 bases, with 9 bases between them. The length of the CDR3 is 14 residues. The CDR3 sequence: CASSLGVGNSPLHF. The DNA of the CDR3 is TGTGCCAGCAGTTTGGGGGTTGGTAATTCACCCCTCCACTTT.

This clonotype was counted a few times. The chain is built from TRBV9 and TRBJ1-4; D remains ambiguous. The ends were cut back, 0 bases at V and 8 bases at J, with 14 bases in the middle. Per the germline V gene, CDR1 is SGDLS and CDR2 is YYNGEE. This CDR3 is 15 amino acids long. For the CDR3, the DNA is TGTGCCAGCAGCGTAGGGAGTATGGAGAGGGAAAAACTGTTTTTT. This gives the protein CASSVGSMEREKLFF.

The sample holds many counts of this clonotype. The V call is TRBV20-1, the J call TRBJ1-5, with TRBD1 identical over 8 bases. CDR1 is DFQATT, CDR2 SNEGSKA, per germline (reference sequence). V was clipped by 2 bases and J by 6 bases; unmatched bases: 6. The CDR3 loop spans 14 amino acids. This chain's CDR3 is CSARIQGGGQPQHF. In DNA form, the CDR3 reads TGCAGTGCTAGAATACAGGGGGGAGGTCAGCCCCAGCATTTT.

The chain carries TRBV19 and TRBJ2-3; D tentatively reads TRBD1 or TRBD2 (5 bases each). V was shortened by 4 bases and J by 2 bases, with 19 bases between the two germline ends. Germline values: CDR1 LNHDA, CDR2 SQIVND (reference sequence). This CDR3 has 17 residues. Here the CDR3 reads CASSTPRRWGSTDTQYF. In DNA form, the CDR3 reads TGTGCCAGTAGTACGCCGCGTCGCTGGGGGTCCACAGATACGCAGTATTTT.

The V gene is TRBV10-2, the J gene TRBJ2-7, with no clear D. Germline V gene sequence: CDR1 WSHSY, CDR2 SAAADI. The V gene lost 4 bases and the J gene lost 5 bases, with 6 bases spanning the gap. This CDR3 comprises 11 residues. CDR3 nucleotide sequence: TGCGCCAGCAGTGTAAGACACGAGCAGTACTTC. Its protein is CASSVRHEQYF.

V gene TRBV28 combines with J gene TRBJ1-1, with unresolved D. Germline CDR1 and CDR2: MDHEN and SYDVKM. V lost 4 bases and J 3 bases, leaving 6 bases between the germline ends. The CDR3 consists of 12 residues. The CDR3 DNA follows: TGTGCCAGCAGTTCCCTGGACACTGAAGCTTTCTTT. It encodes CASSSLDTEAFF.

This clonotype was counted only a few times. This chain joins TRBV6-2 or TRBV6-3 and TRBJ2-2, with 10 bases lining up with TRBD2. Trimming took 10 bases from V and 7 from J; bases not matched to a gene: 12. CDR3 length: 15 residues. Per the germline V gene, CDR1 is MNHEY and CDR2 is SVGEGT. The CDR3: CATDSLAGVFGELFF. In nucleotides, the CDR3 is TGTGCCACCGATTCTCTAGCGGGAGTTTTCGGGGAGCTGTTTTTT.

This clonotype has just a few counts. J is TRBJ2-7 and V is TRBV6-2 or TRBV6-3; D possibly corresponds to TRBD2 (5 bases). The CDR3 is 15 amino acids. Germline V gene sequence: CDR1 MNHEY, CDR2 SVGEGT. Trimming took 5 bases from V and 0 from J, leaving 14 bases between them. The CDR3 DNA sequence: TGTGCCAGCAGTCTACCCCTCGGGGTCTCCTACGAGCAGTACTTC. It encodes CASSLPLGVSYEQYF.

The CDR3 reads CASSPLTGPNYGYTF. CDR3 sequence (DNA): TGTGCCAGCAGCCCCCTGACAGGGCCTAACTATGGCTACACCTTC. This sequence joins TRBV11-2 and TRBJ1-2, with 7 nucleotides matching TRBD1. After removal of 5 bases from V and 0 bases from J, the junction contained 6 bases not matched to a gene. This CDR3 has 15 amino acids. The germline V gene has CDR1 SGHAT and CDR2 FQNNGV. The entire variable domain, with the rest obtained from reference TRBV11-2 and TRBJ1-2, is as follows: EAGVAQSPRYKIIEKRQSVAFWCNPISGHATLYWYQQILGQGPKLLIQFQNNGVVDDSQLPKDRFSAERLKGVDSTLKIQPAKLEDSAVYLCASSPLTGPNYGYTFGSGTRLTVV.

V is TRBV18 and J is TRBJ2-6; TRBD1 might be the D (5 bases). Germline V CDR1 and CDR2: KGHSH, LQKENI. The CDR3 is 17 amino acids. V lost 3 bases to trimming and J lost 0 bases, with 12 bases between them. The CDR3 DNA follows: TGTGCCAGCTCACCTTGGGGCGTCAACTCTGGGGCCAACGTCCTGACTTTC. Protein product: CASSPWGVNSGANVLTF. Together with reference TRBV18 and TRBJ2-6, the CDR3 gives the full variable domain: NAGVMQNPRHLVRRRGQEARLRCSPMKGHSHVYWYRQLPEEGLKFMVYLQKENIIDESGMPKERFSAEFPKEGPSILRIQQVVRGDSAAYFCASSPWGVNSGANVLTFGAGSRLTVL.

The V and J genes are TRBV28 and TRBJ1-5; D unresolved. Trimming pared 6 bases from V and 0 bases from J, leaving 9 bases between. CDR1 and CDR2 from the germline V gene are MDHEN and SYDVKM. The CDR3 spans 14 residues. The CDR3 bases are TGTGCCAGCAGCCTCAGCTATAGCAATCAGCCCCAGCATTTT. This sequence encodes CASSLSYSNQPQHF.

The CDR3 loop is CASSTLHRDTQYF. DNA of the CDR3: TGTGCCAGCAGCACCCTGCATCGGGATACGCAGTATTTT. The chain employs TRBV28 and TRBJ2-3; D unclear. CDR1 MDHEN and CDR2 SYDVKM come from the germline V gene. The CDR3 consists of 13 residues. V was trimmed by 6 bases and J by 6 bases, leaving 13 bases between them.

This chain joins TRBV20-1 and TRBJ2-1; D is undetermined. V was cut by 4 bases and J by 4 bases, with 8 bases left in between. Germline CDR1 reads DFQATT; CDR2 reads SNEGSKA (reference sequence). The CDR3 covers 12 residues. CDR3 loop: CSATPLYNEQFF. CDR3 DNA: TGCAGTGCTACCCCACTGTACAATGAGCAGTTCTTC.

This clonotype was detected a few times. The chain links TRBV3-1 to TRBJ2-1; 8 positions match TRBD2. Germline assignment: CDR1 LGHDT and CDR2 YNNKEL (reference sequence). With 1 base clipped from V and 7 bases from J, the junction kept 9 bases outside the gene matches. The CDR3 has 16 residues. CDR3 in amino acids: CASSQGGLAGRNEQFF. The CDR3 bases are TGTGCCAGCAGCCAAGGCGGATTAGCGGGACGGAATGAGCAGTTCTTC.

V is TRBV28 and J is TRBJ2-1; the match to TRBD2 covers 8 bases. Germline loops: CDR1 MDHEN, CDR2 SYDVKM. This CDR3 spans 14 amino acids. J gave up 8 bases and V 2 bases, and 5 bases lay outside the gene matches. The CDR3 is CASSLTGGRYEQFF. The CDR3 DNA is TGTGCCAGCAGTTTAACGGGAGGGCGGTATGAGCAGTTCTTC.

This clonotype was seen at least ten times. The V call is TRBV18, the J call TRBJ1-1, with 7 bases aligning to TRBD1. V lost 3 bases to trimming and J lost 0 bases; unmatched junction nucleotides: 4. Germline loops: CDR1 KGHSH, CDR2 LQKENI. This CDR3 region has 15 residues. This chain's CDR3 is CASSPSTGMNTEAFF. In DNA, the CDR3 is TGTGCCAGCTCACCCTCGACAGGGATGAACACTGAAGCTTTCTTT. The entire variable domain, with the rest obtained from reference TRBV18 and TRBJ1-1, is as follows: NAGVMQNPRHLVRRRGQEARLRCSPMKGHSHVYWYRQLPEEGLKFMVYLQKENIIDESGMPKERFSAEFPKEGPSILRIQQVVRGDSAAYFCASSPSTGMNTEAFFGQGTRLTVV.

This clonotype has ten or more counts. The rearrangement links TRBV2 to TRBJ2-1, with 9 nucleotides matching TRBD1. J gave up 0 bases and V 5 bases, and 2 bases lay outside the gene matches. Germline loops: CDR1 SNHLY, CDR2 FYNNEI. CDR3 size: 15 residues. DNA of the CDR3: TGTGCCAGCAGTTCGGACAGGGGCTCCTACAATGAGCAGTTCTTC. Protein product: CASSSDRGSYNEQFF. The entire variable domain, with the rest obtained from reference TRBV2 and TRBJ2-1, is as follows: EPEVTQTPSHQVTQMGQEVILRCVPISNHLYFYWYRQILGQKVEFLVSFYNNEISEKSEIFDDQFSVERPDGSNFTLKIRSTKLEDSAMYFCASSSDRGSYNEQFFGPGTRLTVL.

This sequence joins TRBV5-1 and TRBJ1-1; D is unresolved. V was cut by 1 base and J by 0 bases, with 4 bases left in between. This CDR3 spans 13 amino acids. The germline gives CDR1 SGHRS, CDR2 YFSETQ. The CDR3 nucleotides are TGCGCCAGCAGCTTGCTGTTGAACACTGAAGCTTTCTTT. It translates to CASSLLLNTEAFF.

This rearrangement joins TRBV7-9 to TRBJ2-1; D not resolved. There are 15 residues in the CDR3. Germline V lookup: CDR1 SEHNR, CDR2 FQNEAQ (reference sequence). The V end was cut by 5 bases, the J end by 6 bases, with 17 bases between. In DNA, the CDR3 is TGTGCCAGCAGCCCCCAGAGGAGCCTTGGCAATGAGCAGTTCTTC. Residues: CASSPQRSLGNEQFF.

This clonotype was picked up a small number of times. The V gene is TRBV9, the J gene TRBJ2-1, with TRBD2 as a possible D gene (6 bases). Germline values: CDR1 SGDLS, CDR2 YYNGEE. V was pared by 2 bases and J by 9 bases, with 6 bases between. The CDR3 is 11 residues long. CDR3 sequence (DNA): TGTGCCAGCAGCGTCGGGGGTGAGCAGTTCTTC. Its translation: CASSVGGEQFF.

The V call is TRBV7-9, the J call TRBJ1-5, with a possible D match to TRBD1 (6 bases). This CDR3 spans 12 amino acids. Germline CDR1 reads SEHNR; CDR2 reads FQNEAQ (reference sequence). V lost 5 bases, J lost 6 bases, and 8 bases lay in between. DNA for the CDR3: TGTGCCAGCAGCACAGGGATTCAGCCCCAGCATTTT. It specifies CASSTGIQPQHF.

This clonotype was recorded a few times. The V gene is TRBV20-1, the J gene TRBJ2-5, with D possibly TRBD2 on 5 matching bases. Germline CDR1 DFQATT, CDR2 SNEGSKA (reference sequence). The CDR3 extends over 13 amino acids. CDR3: CSGNGQRGETQYF. CDR3 nucleotide sequence: TGCAGCGGGAACGGGCAACGCGGGGAGACCCAGTACTTC.

J is TRBJ2-2 and V is TRBV19, with D hard to call. V dropped 5 bases and J dropped 4 bases, with 11 bases sitting between them. Looked up from germline, CDR1 is LNHDA and CDR2 is SQIVND (reference sequence). This CDR3 is 14 amino acids long. CDR3 in amino acids: CASSVIDRTGELFF. The CDR3 nucleotides read TGTGCCAGTAGTGTTATCGATCGCACCGGGGAGCTGTTTTTT.

The chain uses TRBV2 and TRBJ1-2; D remains ambiguous. The CDR3 spans 12 residues. V lost 3 bases and J 9 bases, leaving 11 bases between the germline ends. Germline assignment: CDR1 SNHLY and CDR2 FYNNEI. CDR3 in amino acids: CASSEAKVSYTF. The CDR3 DNA reads TGTGCCAGCAGTGAGGCAAAAGTTAGCTACACCTTC.

V is TRBV7-9 and J is TRBJ1-1; 7 nucleotides match TRBD1. V lost 5 bases and J lost 1; bases outside the gene matches: 10. CDR3 length: 16 amino acids. CDR1 is SEHNR, CDR2 FQNEAQ, per germline (reference sequence). CDR3: CASSLIVTGANTEAFF. CDR3 in DNA: TGTGCCAGCAGCCTAATTGTAACAGGGGCGAACACTGAAGCTTTCTTT.

The sample holds a few counts of this clonotype. This chain connects TRBV27 to TRBJ1-1; 8 bases match TRBD1. Germline CDR1 is MNHEY and CDR2 is SMNVEV (reference sequence). Trimming cost V 1 base and J 5 bases; bases outside gene matches: 3. The CDR3 is made up of 14 amino acids. The CDR3 sequence: CASSLLNRGTEAFF. The CDR3 bases are TGTGCCAGCAGTTTATTGAACAGGGGGACTGAAGCTTTCTTT.

The chain recombines TRBV2 with TRBJ2-1; TRBD2 agrees at 14 bases. This CDR3 spans 17 amino acids. Losses at the gene ends were 6 bases for V and 7 bases for J; bases not matched to a gene: 11. The V gene's germline CDR1 is SNHLY and CDR2 FYNNEI. This chain's CDR3 is CASSPNPGLAGVNEQFF. The CDR3 DNA reads TGTGCCAGCAGCCCCAACCCGGGACTAGCGGGAGTTAATGAGCAGTTCTTC.

V gene TRBV10-2 combines with J gene TRBJ1-1; D gene ambiguous. There are 13 residues in the CDR3. Trimming stripped 4 bases from V and 0 bases from J, with 6 bases between. Germline V gene data show CDR1 as WSHSY and CDR2 as SAAADI. CDR3 sequence (DNA): TGCGCCAGCAGTGGACTGTTGAACACTGAAGCTTTCTTT. Its translation is CASSGLLNTEAFF.

In this sample, this clonotype turned up many times. The gene calls are TRBV20-1 and TRBJ2-7; 10 bases agree with TRBD2. This CDR3 has 15 residues. The germline V gene encodes CDR1 DFQATT and CDR2 SNEGSKA (reference sequence). Trimming removed 2 bases from V and 2 bases from J; junction bases left unmatched: 6. Written as DNA, the CDR3 is TGCAGTGCTAGACCTACTAGCGGGAATACCTACGAGCAGTACTTC. This sequence encodes CSARPTSGNTYEQYF.

This clonotype was seen repeatedly, ten times or more. The rearrangement joins TRBV7-3 to TRBJ2-1; 14 bases fit TRBD2. CDR3 length: 15 amino acids. J was trimmed by 8 bases and V by 4 bases; bases with no gene match: 4. Germline loops: CDR1 SGHTA, CDR2 FQGTGA. The CDR3 loop is CASSSTSGRADEQFF. In nucleotides, the CDR3 is TGTGCCAGCAGCTCGACTAGCGGGAGGGCCGATGAGCAGTTCTTC.

This clonotype occurred many times. The chain combines TRBV29-1 with TRBJ2-2, with D possibly called TRBD1 or TRBD2 (6 bases each). Trimming stripped 4 bases from V and 1 base from J, with 10 bases between. The length of the CDR3 is 14 residues. Germline CDR1 reads SQVTM; CDR2 reads ANQGSEA. In DNA form, the CDR3 reads TGCAGCGTTGGCGGAGGGGGGAACACCGGGGAGCTGTTTTTT. This gives the protein CSVGGGGNTGELFF.

V is TRBV21-1 and J is TRBJ1-2; the table's D gene call, TRBD1, was not cross checked with the DNA. TRBV21-1 is deemed a pseudogene. This CDR3 is 13 amino acids long. The CDR3, as DNA: TGTGCCAGCAGCACCGGGACAGCCTATGGCTACACCTTC. It specifies CASSTGTAYGYTF.